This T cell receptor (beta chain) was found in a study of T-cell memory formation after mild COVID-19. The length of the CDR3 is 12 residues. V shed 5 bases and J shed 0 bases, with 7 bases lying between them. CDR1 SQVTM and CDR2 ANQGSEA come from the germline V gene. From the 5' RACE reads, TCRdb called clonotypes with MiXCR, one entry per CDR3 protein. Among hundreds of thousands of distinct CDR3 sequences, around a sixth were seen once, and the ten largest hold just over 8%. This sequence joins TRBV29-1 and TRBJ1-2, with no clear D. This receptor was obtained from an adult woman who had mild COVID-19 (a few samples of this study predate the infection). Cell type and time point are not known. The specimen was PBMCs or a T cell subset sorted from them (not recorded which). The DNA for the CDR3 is TGCAGCGTTTCCTCAACTAACTATGGCTACACCTTC. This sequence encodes CSVSSTNYGYTF.